What follows are 18 T cell receptor beta chains derived from one specimen sequenced in a study of T cells in Graves' hyperthyroidism and ophthalmopathy (dated by TCRdb to between 2018 and 2021). Library preparation employed multiplex PCR. Instrument used: Illumina HiSeq 2000. TCR beta CDR3 regions were amplified from RNA transcripts. For the first round of RT-PCR on the TCR CDR3, the HTBI primer set was used together with the Qiagen OneStep RT-PCR kit. TCRdb handled the public reads itself, with Q25 trimming in fastp and clone calling in MiXCR, and kept productive beta chains. Each CDR3 protein gets just one entry, which takes the most common genes and DNA from the rows behind it. The sample table lists hundreds of thousands of distinct CDR3 sequences, nearly 20% of them with a count of one. Approximately 48% of the sample rests with the top ten. The sample taken for sequencing was blood. Receptor source: a man between 40 and 49 years old with Graves' ophthalmopathy.

The chain has TRBV6-1 and TRBJ2-1, with D hard to call. This CDR3 contains 13 residues. Germline loops: CDR1 MNHNS, CDR2 SASEGT. V lost 6 bases, J lost 8 bases, and 14 bases lay in between. Here the CDR3 reads CASSPHQRDEQFF. As DNA, the CDR3 is TGTGCCAGCAGCCCACACCAAAGGGATGAGCAGTTCTTC.

The table lists this clonotype with many counts. The chain combines TRBV27 with TRBJ1-1; no clear D gene. CDR1 is MNHEY and CDR2 is SMNVEV in the germline V gene (reference sequence). The CDR3 is 12 residues long. V gave up 8 bases and J gave up 1 base, with 8 bases separating them. The CDR3 spells CASRRGNTEAFF. The CDR3 nucleotides are TGTGCCAGCCGACGGGGGAACACTGAAGCTTTCTTT.

This sequence joins TRBV7-8 and TRBJ2-1; D is tentatively TRBD1 or TRBD2 (5 bases each). CDR1 is SGHVS, CDR2 FQNEAQ, per germline. The CDR3 runs to 13 residues. V lost 0 bases and J 9 bases, leaving 9 bases between the germline ends. CDR3 protein: CASSLAGPSEQFF. DNA of the CDR3: TGTGCCAGCAGCTTAGCGGGACCCAGTGAGCAGTTCTTC. The complete variable domain, with remaining parts taken from reference TRBV7-8 and TRBJ2-1, reads GAGVSQSPRYKVAKRGQDVALRCDPISGHVSLFWYQQALGQGPEFLTYFQNEAQLDKSGLPSDRFFAERPEGSVSTLKIQRTQQEDSAVYLCASSLAGPSEQFFGPGTRLTVL.

The chain employs TRBV11-2 and TRBJ2-1; 7 nucleotides align to TRBD2. Germline V gene data show CDR1 as SGHAT and CDR2 as FQNNGV. CDR3 size: 14 residues. With 5 bases clipped from V and 8 bases from J, the junction kept 9 bases outside the gene matches. CDR3 DNA sequence: TGTGCCAGCAGCCAGCCCGGGACTAACGATGAGCAGTTCTTC. Translated, it gives CASSQPGTNDEQFF.

This chain links TRBV7-8 with TRBJ1-1; D is unclear. CDR1 SGHVS and CDR2 FQNEAQ come from the germline V gene. The germline V and J ends were trimmed by 1 base and 5 bases, with 8 bases remaining between them. The CDR3 is 13 residues long. The CDR3 DNA reads as TGTGCCAGCAGCTTAGAAACGAGGACTGAAGCTTTCTTT. This codes for CASSLETRTEAFF. Variable domain in full (rest from reference TRBV7-8 and TRBJ1-1): GAGVSQSPRYKVAKRGQDVALRCDPISGHVSLFWYQQALGQGPEFLTYFQNEAQLDKSGLPSDRFFAERPEGSVSTLKIQRTQQEDSAVYLCASSLETRTEAFFGQGTRLTVV.

The chain couples TRBV3-1 to TRBJ2-7, with D perhaps matching TRBD1 (5 bases). V was cut by 0 bases and J by 2 bases, with 14 bases left in between. The CDR3 length is 16 residues. Germline V gene data show CDR1 as LGHDT and CDR2 as YNNKEL (reference sequence). The CDR3 here is CASSQDEDIFTYEQYF. The CDR3 bases are TGTGCCAGCAGCCAAGATGAGGACATCTTCACCTACGAGCAGTACTTC.

This clonotype was seen a handful of times. This may be a read error, as it is one base from a much larger clone. The genes are TRBV7-7 and TRBJ2-5; no firm D call. The CDR3 loop spans 13 amino acids. Germline V CDR1 and CDR2: SSHAT, FNYEAQ (reference sequence). CDR3 in amino acids: CASSISPRETQYF. The CDR3, as DNA: TGTGCTAGCAGCATAAGTCCGAGAGAGACCCAGTACTTC.

This chain connects TRBV6-2 or TRBV6-3 to TRBJ2-1, with D perhaps TRBD2 (6 bases). Germline-derived CDR1 and CDR2 are MNHEY and SVGEGT. Between the trimmed V and J ends, which lost 5 bases and 0 bases, there was a span of 17 bases. The CDR3 length is 17 residues. The chain's CDR3 is CASSPSTTSPSYNEQFF. For the CDR3, the DNA is TGTGCCAGCAGTCCCTCTACCACTAGCCCCTCCTACAATGAGCAGTTCTTC.

CDR3 nucleotides: TGTGCCAGTAGTACCTTTGGACAGGGCGATCAGCCCCAGCATTTT. Its translation: CASSTFGQGDQPQHF. This chain uses TRBV19 with TRBJ1-5; TRBD1 matches 8 bases. In germline, CDR1 is LNHDA, CDR2 SQIVND (reference sequence). The CDR3 has 15 residues. V dropped 4 bases and J dropped 5; count of bases not matched to a gene: 7.

For this clonotype: One base away lies a much larger clone, so this may be a sequencing read error. This sequence joins TRBV5-1 and TRBJ2-7, with D hard to call. The V gene's germline CDR1 is SGHRS and CDR2 YFSETQ. The V end lost 4 bases, the J end lost 9 bases, and 26 bases lay between the germline ends. CDR3 length: 16 residues. This CDR3 reads CASSPDGMEFLTGQYF. The DNA for the CDR3 is TGCGCCAGCAGCCCGGATGGGATGGAATTTCTCACGGGGCAGTACTTC.

A few counts support this clonotype. The rearrangement joins TRBV18 to TRBJ2-5; TRBD2 agrees at 10 bases. The ends lost 3 bases at V and 1 base at J; junction bases unmatched: 5. The CDR3 consists of 16 residues. The V gene's germline CDR1 is KGHSH and CDR2 LQKENI. The CDR3: CASSPRASGGQETQYF. CDR3 in DNA: TGTGCCAGCTCACCCCGGGCTAGCGGGGGCCAAGAGACCCAGTACTTC.

The table lists this clonotype with many counts. The chain combines TRBV3-1 with TRBJ2-3; D is perhaps TRBD1 or TRBD2 (5 bases each). The CDR3 spans 13 residues. Trimming shortened V by 4 bases and J by 5 bases, and 10 bases separated the two germline ends. From germline, CDR1 is LGHDT and CDR2 YNNKEL (reference sequence). The CDR3 region is CASSPRDLDTQYF. As DNA, the CDR3 is TGTGCCAGCAGCCCCCGGGACCTAGATACGCAGTATTTT.

The DNA for the CDR3 is TGTGCCAGCAGCTTACTGGGAAAAGATCAGCCCCAGCATTTT. Amino acids: CASSLLGKDQPQHF. The rearrangement links TRBV7-9 to TRBJ1-5; no firm D call. Germline loops: CDR1 SEHNR, CDR2 FQNEAQ (reference sequence). The CDR3 totals 14 residues. V was cut by 2 bases and J by 5 bases, with 10 bases left in between.

This clonotype was detected ten times or more. The V call is TRBV2, the J call TRBJ1-1; no definite D call. This CDR3 comprises 13 residues. V was shortened by 7 bases and J by 0 bases, with 9 bases between the two germline ends. Germline V gene data show CDR1 as SNHLY and CDR2 as FYNNEI. This chain's CDR3 is CASTDYMNTEAFF. DNA for the CDR3: TGTGCCAGCACGGACTACATGAACACTGAAGCTTTCTTT.

This clonotype showed up just a few times. The chain recombines TRBV12-3 or TRBV12-4 with TRBJ1-5; D not resolved. V was shortened by 5 bases and J by 6 bases, with 14 bases between the two germline ends. This CDR3 spans 14 amino acids. The CDR3 DNA sequence: TGTGCCAGCAGTCTCCACGGAGGGAGTCAGCCCCAGCATTTT. Residues: CASSLHGGSQPQHF.

About this clonotype: This clone may be a read error of a much larger clone one base away. This rearrangement joins TRBV28 to TRBJ1-2; no definite D call. The CDR3 has 13 amino acids. Germline V gives CDR1 MDHEN, CDR2 SYDVKM. CDR3 sequence reads: CASSTGANYCYTF. The CDR3 region has the DNA TGTGCCAGCAGCACCGGAGCTAACTATTGCTACACCTTC.

The chain carries TRBV28 and TRBJ1-6; 9 bases match TRBD1. Germline V gene lookup returns CDR1 MDHEN and CDR2 SYDVKM. This CDR3 contains 15 residues. After removal of 9 bases from V and 10 bases from J, the junction contained 13 bases not matched to a gene. The CDR3 protein is CARNTRDRVGSPLHF. As DNA, the CDR3 is TGTGCCAGGAATACCCGGGACAGGGTCGGCTCACCCCTCCACTTT.

The J gene is TRBJ1-4, the V gene TRBV2; the D gene is possibly TRBD1 (6 bases). This CDR3 contains 17 residues. Trimming took 3 bases from V and 0 from J, leaving 14 bases between them. Germline V gene lookup returns CDR1 SNHLY and CDR2 FYNNEI. Written as DNA, the CDR3 is TGTGCCAGCAGTGAGGGTATAAAGGGGGCAACTAATGAAAAACTGTTTTTT. Translating it yields CASSEGIKGATNEKLFF.